This T cell receptor beta chain was obtained from a study of patients and donors after allogeneic stem cell transplantation. TCRdb re-derived calls from the RT-PCR reads in MiXCR, one entry per CDR3 protein. The table includes 87,000 or so distinct CDR3 sequences, roughly 4.9% detected once. This clonotype was observed a handful of times. Germline V CDR1 and CDR2: SGHTS, YDEGEE. V was pared by 5 bases and J by 6 bases, with 12 bases between. This CDR3 region has 13 residues. Sequenced material: blood, either unsorted or a sorted T cell fraction (not recorded which). This clonotype originated in a human donor who was either an allogeneic HSCT recipient or a stem cell or donor lymphocyte infusion donor (not recorded which). It is not recorded whose cells these are; they may come from a transplant donor. The chain employs TRBV5-8 and TRBJ2-1; TRBD1 is a possible D gene (5 bases). The CDR3 spells CASRRRQTNEQFF. The CDR3 nucleotides are TGTGCCAGCAGACGAAGACAGACCAATGAGCAGTTCTTC.